This TCR beta chain appears in the sequencing data of a study of monozygotic twins with inflammatory bowel disease. Whole-study results and caveats: Patients got different immunosuppressive treatments, which may have made their repertoires more variable. Telling different T cell subtypes apart from each other was not possible.

Germline V gene data show CDR1 as GTSNPN and CDR2 as SVGIG (reference sequence). This CDR3 comprises 15 residues. With regard to this clonotype: Its antigen is not known.

Eight separate reactions per sample served to make cDNA. With the 5' RACE reads reprocessed, TCRdb shows one record per CDR3 protein and no DNA. Its listing shows 150,000 to 200,000 distinct CDR3 sequences. This clonotype was obtained from a human donor with ulcerative colitis or Crohn's disease, or a healthy co-twin of an affected twin (not recorded which). The genes are TRBV30 and TRBJ2-2; TCRdb gives TRBD1 as the D gene, but with no DNA this cannot be confirmed. Sequencing used blood. Here the CDR3 reads CAWTLRGVDTGELFF.